This section outlines one T cell receptor beta chain sequence together with its context. This specimen comes from a study of siplizumab effects on memory and regulatory T cells. Per sample, around 92,000 TCR templates underwent assay. The table came from immunoSEQ multiplex PCR; TCRdb's copy has only in-frame clones and leaves some out. The sample comprises under 100,000 clones, about nine tenths of which are singletons, and over 1.5% rests with the top ten. Germline V lookup: CDR1 MNHNS, CDR2 SASEGT. CDR3 length: 17 amino acids. Trimming cost V 0 bases and J 3 bases; bases outside gene matches: 10. The TCR originated in a human donor in good health. Sequenced material: Tregs sorted from blood. The chain carries TRBV6-1 and TRBJ2-5, with TRBD1 matching 7 bases. The CDR3 nucleotides are TGTGCCAGCAGTGAAGCGGAGATCTACAGGGGAAAAGAGACCCAGTACTTC. It translates to CASSEAEIYRGKETQYF.